Many counts were recorded for the clone carrying this T cell receptor (beta chain). The sample is drawn from a study of T-cell reconstitution after alpha-beta-depleted transplantation in children. A TCRbeta library incorporating unique molecular identifiers was prepared. TCRdb analysed the PCR reads with MiXCR anew, one entry per CDR3 protein. The sample holds around 200,000 distinct CDR3 sequences, 6.5% to 7.5% seen once. Germline values: CDR1 LGHDT, CDR2 YNNKEL (reference sequence). The ends were cut back, 5 bases at V and 4 bases at J, with 15 bases in the middle. CDR3 size: 16 residues. This sequence joins TRBV3-1 and TRBJ1-6; D is unresolved. The TCR sequence derives from a human donor who donated a stem cell graft to a child with Wiskott-Aldrich syndrome. The specimen comprised PBMCs from the stem cell graft donor, sampled from the stem cell graft. The CDR3 reads CASSAPKNQYNSPLHF. In DNA, the CDR3 is TGTGCCAGCAGCGCCCCTAAGAACCAGTATAATTCACCCCTCCACTTT.